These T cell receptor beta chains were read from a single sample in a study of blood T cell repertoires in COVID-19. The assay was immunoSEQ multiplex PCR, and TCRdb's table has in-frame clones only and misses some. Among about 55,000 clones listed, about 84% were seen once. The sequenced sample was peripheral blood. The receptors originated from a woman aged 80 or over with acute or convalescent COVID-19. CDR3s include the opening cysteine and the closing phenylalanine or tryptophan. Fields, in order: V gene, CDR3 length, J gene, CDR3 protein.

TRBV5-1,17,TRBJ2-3,CASSLALAGTSTDTQYF
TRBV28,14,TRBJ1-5,CASSFPQHNQPQHF
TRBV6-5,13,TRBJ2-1,CASSVQLYNEQFF
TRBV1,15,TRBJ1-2,CTSSQSPPGGDGYTF
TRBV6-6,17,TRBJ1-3,CASSLLWTGSAGNTTYF
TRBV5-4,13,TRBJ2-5,CASSFLAEETQYF
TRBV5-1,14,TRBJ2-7,CASSLGHLSYEQYF
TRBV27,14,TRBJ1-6,CASSLTGYYSPLHF
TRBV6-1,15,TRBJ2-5,CASSEWDRLQETQYF
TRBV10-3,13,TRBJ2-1,CAISESGVNEQFF
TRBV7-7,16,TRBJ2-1,CASSLGTGGDYNEQFF
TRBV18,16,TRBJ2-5,CASSPGGGGRPETQYF
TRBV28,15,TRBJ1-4,CASRHAGATNEKLFF
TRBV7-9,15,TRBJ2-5,CASSPVGTPQETQYF
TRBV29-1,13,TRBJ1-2,CSVTQGGLRGYTF
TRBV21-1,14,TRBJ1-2,CASSKMGTGSSYTF
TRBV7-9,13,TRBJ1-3,CASSPSVGNTIYF
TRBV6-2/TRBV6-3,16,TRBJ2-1,CASSYRLAGENNEQFF
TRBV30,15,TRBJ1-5,CAWSFGTGGNQPQHF
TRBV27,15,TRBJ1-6,CASSPHRGYNSPLHF
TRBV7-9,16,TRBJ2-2,CASSGLAGRDTGELFF
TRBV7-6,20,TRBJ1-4,CASSLAPTRGQGAPNEKLFF
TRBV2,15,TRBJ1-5,CASSRQSFSNQPQHF
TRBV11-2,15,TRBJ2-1,CASSFGTSGGHPSFF
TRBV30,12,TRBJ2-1,CAWKDTYNEQFF
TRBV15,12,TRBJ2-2,CATGREAGELFF
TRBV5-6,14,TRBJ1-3,CASSLGAAGNTIYF
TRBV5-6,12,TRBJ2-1,CASSLRGGEQFF
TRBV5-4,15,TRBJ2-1,CASSLLQGSYNEQFF
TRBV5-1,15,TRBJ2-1,CASRLSGRSSNEQFF
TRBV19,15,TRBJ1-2,CASSEVGQSNYGYTF
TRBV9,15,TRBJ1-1,CASSPQGQTNTEAFF
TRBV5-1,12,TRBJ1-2,CASRGANYGYTF
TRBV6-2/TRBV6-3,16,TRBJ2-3,CASSNPLAGYSDTQYF
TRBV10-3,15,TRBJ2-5,CAISDAGGDAETQYF
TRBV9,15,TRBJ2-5,CASSVGLGGIETQYF
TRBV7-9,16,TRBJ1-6,CASSLYPGQYNSPLHF
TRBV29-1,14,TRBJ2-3,CSVVFAGGTDTQYF
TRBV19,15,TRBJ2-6,CASYTGFAGANVLTF
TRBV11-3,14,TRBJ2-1,CASSLTSGRTEQFF
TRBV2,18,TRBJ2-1,CASSEAYRPQVKGDEQFF
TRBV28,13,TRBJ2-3,CASRDSYTDTQYF
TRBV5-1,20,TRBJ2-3,CASSPGLAGILRSSTDTQYF
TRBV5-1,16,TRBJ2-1,CASSSEGRGGIDEQFF
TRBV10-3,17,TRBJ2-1,CAISESEGLAGYNEQFF
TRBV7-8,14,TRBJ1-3,CASSWGGLGNTIYF